Listed here are 28 T cell receptor beta chains from one sample, sequenced in a study of cytomegalovirus exposure and HLA in healthy donors (dated by TCRdb to the late 2010s). The library was generated by the immunoSEQ multiplex PCR assay. The multiplex PCR relied on a mix of 60 forward primers for TCR Vbeta segments and 13 reverse primers for TCR Jbeta segments. TCRdb provides this immuneACCESS table in a form limited to in-frame rearrangements. Some clones are lacking; in checked studies, under half of them reflect an unresolved V gene, and why the rest are absent is not known. The sample data list over 100,000 clones, and around 77% of these were observed just once. The ten largest clones add up to 5% to 6.5% of the sample. The sequenced sample was PBMCs. These receptors were obtained from a young man in good health and CMV-seronegative.

The rearrangement links TRBV29-1 to TRBJ2-3; D remains unclear. Trimming pared 4 bases from V and 4 bases from J, leaving 15 bases between. The CDR3 loop spans 14 amino acids. Germline V CDR1 and CDR2: SQVTM, ANQGSEA. This chain's CDR3 is CSVGFRVGPDTQYF. The CDR3 DNA sequence: TGCAGCGTTGGGTTCCGCGTTGGGCCAGATACGCAGTATTTT.

This clone was counted a single time. The V call is TRBV19, the J call TRBJ2-7; 11 bases agree with TRBD1. CDR1 LNHDA and CDR2 SQIVND come from the germline V gene (reference sequence). V lost 4 bases and J lost 6; bases outside the gene matches: 2. The CDR3 contains 13 residues. The CDR3 protein is CASSTGTGGEQYF. The CDR3 DNA sequence: TGTGCCAGTAGTACCGGGACAGGGGGCGAGCAGTACTTC.

The chain uses TRBV5-1 and TRBJ2-1; the match to TRBD2 covers 11 bases. The CDR3 is made up of 13 amino acids. Germline CDR1 is SGHRS and CDR2 is YFSETQ. V was clipped by 7 bases and J by 3 bases; unmatched bases: 0. The CDR3 sequence is CASGTSGYNEQFF. As DNA, the CDR3 is TGCGCCAGCGGGACTAGCGGCTACAATGAGCAGTTCTTC.

The chain has TRBV5-1 and TRBJ1-5; possibly TRBD1 for D (5 bases). The CDR3 is 14 residues long. The ends were cut back, 5 bases at V and 2 bases at J, with 11 bases in the middle. Germline V gives CDR1 SGHRS, CDR2 YFSETQ. The CDR3 DNA follows: TGCGCCAGCAGTGACCAGGGTGGCAATCAGCCCCAGCATTTT. This codes for CASSDQGGNQPQHF.

The chain has TRBV4-1 and TRBJ1-2; D may be TRBD1 (5 bases). Per the germline V gene, CDR1 is MGHRA and CDR2 is YSYEKL. CDR3 size: 15 residues. V was clipped by 3 bases and J by 6 bases, with 17 bases between them. Written as DNA, the CDR3 is TGCGCCAGCAGCCACGCCGGACATGGCATGGATGGCTACACCTTC. As protein: CASSHAGHGMDGYTF.

The chain has TRBV5-4 and TRBJ2-5, with 9 positions matching TRBD1. Germline assignment: CDR1 SGHNT and CDR2 YYREEE (reference sequence). Trimming at V came to 1 base and at J to 5 bases, leaving 9 bases not matched to a gene. The CDR3 totals 16 residues. In DNA, the CDR3 is TGTGCCAGCAGCTTGTACGGGACAGGGTCGGCGGAGACCCAGTACTTC. This translates into CASSLYGTGSAETQYF.

The chain employs TRBV7-2 and TRBJ2-3; 8 bases agree with TRBD2. Germline lookup yields CDR1 SGHTA and CDR2 FQGNSA. This CDR3 is built from 16 residues. The ends lost 3 bases at V and 1 base at J; junction bases unmatched: 6. The CDR3 sequence is CASSFRGGLGTDTQYF. The CDR3 DNA sequence: TGTGCCAGCAGCTTTCGGGGGGGCCTCGGCACAGATACGCAGTATTTT.

This clone was detected once. J is TRBJ1-1 and V is TRBV28; TRBD1 matches at 7 bases. The CDR3 is 16 amino acids. From germline, CDR1 is MDHEN and CDR2 SYDVKM. V was clipped by 8 bases and J by 4 bases; unmatched bases: 16. This chain's CDR3 is CASGITGEYFGTEAFF. The CDR3 DNA reads as TGTGCCAGCGGAATAACAGGGGAGTACTTCGGCACTGAAGCTTTCTTT.

The chain recombines TRBV6-1 with TRBJ1-2; D is uncertain. Germline V CDR1 and CDR2: MNHNS, SASEGT. CDR3 length: 14 residues. V lost 0 bases, J lost 5 bases, and 10 bases lay in between. The CDR3 protein is CASSEATRGYGYTF. The DNA of the CDR3 is TGTGCCAGCAGTGAAGCGACCCGCGGATATGGCTACACCTTC.

V usage is TRBV7-2 and J usage is TRBJ2-7; tentatively, D is TRBD2 (5 bases). V lost 4 bases and J lost 3, with 10 bases in between. The germline V gene encodes CDR1 SGHTA and CDR2 FQGNSA. The CDR3 spans 13 residues. The CDR3 region has the DNA TGTGCCAGCAGCTCCCGGGGTTTCTACGAGCAGTACTTC. Its translation is CASSSRGFYEQYF.

The rearrangement joins TRBV6-6 to TRBJ2-1; D might be TRBD1 (5 bases). With 2 bases removed from V and 5 bases from J, the gap between germline ends came to 10 bases. The V gene's germline CDR1 is MNHNY and CDR2 SVGAGI (reference sequence). The CDR3 is made up of 14 amino acids. The DNA of the CDR3 is TGTGCCAGCAGTTACACCGACAGAGACAATGAGCAGTTCTTC. This encodes CASSYTDRDNEQFF.

This clone was detected a few times. V and J are TRBV6-6 and TRBJ2-7; D might be TRBD1 (6 bases). From germline, CDR1 is MNHNY and CDR2 SVGAGI (reference sequence). V dropped 7 bases and J dropped 3 bases, with 16 bases sitting between them. This CDR3 contains 14 residues. CDR3 nucleotides: TGTGCCAGCACCGCGTGGGGGCCCGGCTACGAGCAGTACTTC. Translation gives CASTAWGPGYEQYF.

The chain links TRBV5-4 to TRBJ2-5, with 12 nucleotides matching TRBD2. The CDR3 extends over 16 amino acids. V shed 4 bases, J shed 5 bases, and the junction held 9 bases outside the gene matches. Per the germline V gene, CDR1 is SGHNT and CDR2 is YYREEE (reference sequence). CDR3 region: CASSPTSGGRMETQYF. CDR3 coding DNA: TGTGCCAGCAGCCCAACTAGCGGGGGGAGAATGGAGACCCAGTACTTC.

This chain joins TRBV5-1 and TRBJ2-5; maybe TRBD1 (6 bases). Per the germline V gene, CDR1 is SGHRS and CDR2 is YFSETQ. The CDR3 sequence is 14 residues long. V lost 3 bases, J lost 1 base, and 10 bases lay in between. The CDR3 bases are TGCGCCAGCAGCTCACAGGGATCCCAAGAGACCCAGTACTTC. Translation gives CASSSQGSQETQYF.

This chain links TRBV6-6 with TRBJ1-5, with unresolved D. CDR3 length equals 14 residues. V lost 6 bases and J lost 2, with 11 bases in between. CDR1 and CDR2 from the germline V gene are MNHNY and SVGAGI (reference sequence). CDR3: CASSYGEGNQPQHF. The CDR3 coding sequence is TGTGCCAGCAGCTATGGTGAGGGCAATCAGCCCCAGCATTTT.

The chain has TRBV4-1 and TRBJ2-7; 9 bases are shared with TRBD2. V shed 3 bases, J shed 1 base, and the junction held 4 bases outside the gene matches. This CDR3 is built from 15 residues. In germline, CDR1 is MGHRA, CDR2 YSYEKL. The CDR3, as DNA: TGCGCCAGCAGCCAGGGGACTAGCTCATCCTACGAGCAGTACTTC. Its translation is CASSQGTSSSYEQYF.

The table lists this clone with a few counts. V gene TRBV28 combines with J gene TRBJ1-5; unclear D gene. Germline loops: CDR1 MDHEN, CDR2 SYDVKM. CDR3 length equals 12 residues. Between the trimmed V and J ends, which lost 4 bases and 12 bases, there was a span of 13 bases. CDR3 residues: CASSSGLAGQHF. CDR3 DNA sequence: TGTGCCAGCAGTTCCGGCCTGGCGGGCCAGCATTTT.

The CDR3 DNA reads as TGTGCCTGGAGTAAAGGACTAGCGGGAGATACGCAGTATTTT. Translated: CAWSKGLAGDTQYF. The rearrangement uses TRBV30 and TRBJ2-3; 11 nucleotides agree with TRBD2. Germline V gene data show CDR1 as GTSNPN and CDR2 as SVGIG (reference sequence). The CDR3 loop spans 14 amino acids. Trimming cost V 2 bases and J 5 bases; bases outside gene matches: 3. Together with reference TRBV30 and TRBJ2-3, the CDR3 gives the full variable domain: SQTIHQWPATLVQPVGSPLSLECTVEGTSNPNLYWYRQAAGRGLQLLFYSVGIGQISSEVPQNLSASRPQDRQFILSSKKLLLSDSGFYLCAWSKGLAGDTQYFGPGTRLTVL.

The chain couples TRBV11-2 to TRBJ1-1, with D possibly TRBD1 on 5 matching bases. Germline CDR1 reads SGHAT; CDR2 reads FQNNGV. This CDR3 is 14 amino acids long. The V gene lost 5 bases and the J gene lost 4 bases, with 14 bases spanning the gap. CDR3 coding DNA: TGTGCCAGCAGCCCCGGACAAATCCTCACTGAAGCTTTCTTT. Its translation: CASSPGQILTEAFF.

The chain joins TRBV18 to TRBJ2-7, with TRBD1 matching 8 bases. Germline V lookup: CDR1 KGHSH, CDR2 LQKENI. The CDR3 has 13 residues. Trimming took 5 bases from V and 3 from J; bases not matched to a gene: 3. CDR3 protein: CASSKGQGYEQYF. In DNA, the CDR3 is TGTGCCAGCTCAAAAGGACAGGGCTACGAGCAGTACTTC.

The rearrangement links TRBV2 to TRBJ2-7; a possible D gene is TRBD1 (7 bases). The CDR3 runs 13 residues. Trimming left V 7 bases short and J 3 bases short, with 13 bases between. Germline V CDR1 and CDR2: SNHLY, FYNNEI. The DNA for the CDR3 is TGTGCCAGCACAGGGGGAGGTTACTACGAGCAGTACTTC. Protein: CASTGGGYYEQYF.

V gene TRBV10-3 combines with J gene TRBJ1-2; 7 bases are shared with TRBD1. The CDR3 is 14 amino acids. Germline CDR1 ENHRY, CDR2 SYGVKD. V gave up 6 bases and J gave up 4 bases; unmatched junction bases: 8. The CDR3 nucleotides read TGTGCCATCAGAGAGGGACAGTTGTCCTATGGCTACACCTTC. It is translated as CAIREGQLSYGYTF.

The gene calls are TRBV7-8 and TRBJ2-1, with D perhaps matching TRBD2 (6 bases). With 5 bases removed from V and 0 bases from J, the gap between germline ends came to 11 bases. This CDR3 spans 15 amino acids. Germline V gives CDR1 SGHVS, CDR2 FQNEAQ. The CDR3 DNA is TGTGCCAGCAGCCAGACTAGTAGCTCCTACAATGAGCAGTTCTTC. Protein product: CASSQTSSSYNEQFF.

This chain links TRBV2 with TRBJ2-2, with no clear D. CDR3 length: 12 amino acids. Trimming took 10 bases from V and 5 from J, leaving 11 bases between them. CDR1 is SNHLY, CDR2 FYNNEI, per germline. CDR3 in amino acids: CATRPGTGELFF. In nucleotides, the CDR3 is TGTGCCACTAGGCCTGGGACCGGGGAGCTGTTTTTT.

V and J are TRBV4-1 and TRBJ2-1; 12 nucleotides align to TRBD2. V shed 3 bases, J shed 10 bases, and the junction held 7 bases outside the gene matches. The CDR3 sequence is 15 residues long. Germline V gene lookup returns CDR1 MGHRA and CDR2 YSYEKL. Here the CDR3 reads CASSQTSGRISEQFF. CDR3 nucleotides: TGCGCCAGCAGCCAGACTAGCGGGAGAATCTCCGAGCAGTTCTTC.

The V call is TRBV5-1, the J call TRBJ2-3, with 11 bases aligning to TRBD2. Germline V lookup: CDR1 SGHRS, CDR2 YFSETQ. After removal of 1 base from V and 3 bases from J, the junction contained 4 bases not matched to a gene. CDR3 size: 16 residues. This chain's CDR3 is CASSLLPSGGTDTQYF. DNA for the CDR3: TGCGCCAGCAGCTTGTTGCCTAGCGGGGGGACAGATACGCAGTATTTT.

V and J are TRBV6-5 and TRBJ2-5; no definite D call. Germline V lookup: CDR1 MNHEY, CDR2 SVGAGI. The germline V and J ends were trimmed by 5 bases and 0 bases, with 10 bases remaining between them. The CDR3 runs to 14 residues. The CDR3 protein is CASSIRLDQETQYF. The CDR3 DNA sequence: TGTGCCAGCAGTATACGACTCGACCAAGAGACCCAGTACTTC.

J is TRBJ2-1 and V is TRBV9, with D tentatively TRBD2 (6 bases). The germline V and J ends were trimmed by 6 bases and 5 bases, with 15 bases remaining between them. Germline lookup yields CDR1 SGDLS and CDR2 YYNGEE. The CDR3 contains 14 residues. The CDR3 here is CASKRDSAHNEQFF. The CDR3 DNA reads as TGTGCCAGCAAACGGGACTCGGCCCACAATGAGCAGTTCTTC.